The rows below give T cell receptor beta chains drawn from one sample of a study of control samples from healthy donors and cancer patients. The data were produced by immunoSEQ multiplex PCR, yet TCRdb's version contains in-frame clones alone and is incomplete. The profile covers around 110,000 clones, with nearly 95% appearing a single time and 2% to 3% taken by the ten largest. The source material was blood. The receptors were gathered from a man aged 25-45 years in good health. The CDR3 runs from the conserved cysteine through the conserved F or W. D genes are given only for firm matches. Only part of the rows carry a size: once, few, many, or a class if the clone is expanded.

TRBV4-1	.	TRBJ1-2	.	TGCGCCAGCAGCCAAGGGTCAGGGGTAGGCTACACCTTC	CASSQGSGVGYTF
TRBV30	TRBD1	TRBJ2-6	.	TGTGCCTTGGGACAGGGGGCAAAAGGGGCCAACGTCCTGACTTTC	CALGQGAKGANVLTF
TRBV29-1	.	TRBJ1-3	.	TGCAGCGTGATCCAAAGCTCTGGAAACACCATATATTTT	CSVIQSSGNTIYF
TRBV19	TRBD1	TRBJ1-6	.	TGTGCCAGTAGTATAACCGGGACAGGGAGCTCCTATAATTCACCCCTCCACTTT	CASSITGTGSSYNSPLHF
TRBV18	.	TRBJ2-3	.	TGTGCCAGCTCACCATTTAGCACAGATACGCAGTATTTT	CASSPFSTDTQYF
TRBV10-1	.	TRBJ1-1	.	TGCGCCAGCAGTGATACATTGGGTAGGGCTGAAGCTTTCTTT	CASSDTLGRAEAFF
TRBV11-2	.	TRBJ2-5	once	TGTGCCAGCGGCGAAATCTTACAAGAGACCCAGTACTTC	CASGEILQETQYF
TRBV27	TRBD1	TRBJ1-5	.	TGTGCCAGCAGTTCCGGGACAGGGTATAGCAATCAGCCCCAGCATTTT	CASSSGTGYSNQPQHF
TRBV10-2	.	TRBJ1-2	.	TGCGCCAGCTTGGAAGACAGAAACTATGGCTACACCTTC	CASLEDRNYGYTF
TRBV20-1	.	TRBJ2-3	.	TGCAGTGCCCGGGGTACAGATACGCAGTATTTT	CSARGTDTQYF
TRBV6-5	.	TRBJ1-1	once	TGTGCCAGCAGTTACTCTTCCTTCACTGAAGCTTTCTTT	CASSYSSFTEAFF
TRBV7-2	.	TRBJ1-4	.	TGTGCCAGCAGCGTTCAAGGGCGTGGGAAACTGTTTTTT	CASSVQGRGKLFF
TRBV5-5	TRBD1	TRBJ1-6	.	TGTGCCAGCAGCTTGGTATCTCGGGACAGGTCTAATTCACCCCTCCACTTT	CASSLVSRDRSNSPLHF
TRBV5-5	.	TRBJ2-5	.	TGTGCCAGCAGCTTGGTTTGGGGAGGACAAGAGACCCAGTACTTC	CASSLVWGGQETQYF
TRBV28	TRBD1	TRBJ1-6	.	TGTGCCAGCAGGCGACCGGGACAGGGAAATACTTCACCCCTCCACTTT	CASRRPGQGNTSPLHF
TRBV7-9	.	TRBJ1-1	.	TGTGCCAGCAGCTTCCCGGGGGCAGACGTTGAAGCTTTCTTT	CASSFPGADVEAFF
TRBV28	TRBD1	TRBJ1-2	.	TGTGCCAGCAGGACCGGGACAGTCTATGGCTACACCTTC	CASRTGTVYGYTF
TRBV27	.	TRBJ2-2	.	TGTGCCAGCAGTTTAAGGGCAGGGTCGCGGGAGCTGTTTTTT	CASSLRAGSRELFF
TRBV6-6	TRBD1	TRBJ2-5	.	TGTGCCAGCAGCTCCACAGGGGGAGAGACCCAGTACTTC	CASSSTGGETQYF
TRBV6-5	.	TRBJ1-5	.	TGTGCCAGCAGTTGGAGGCCCTCTTTTCAGCCCCAGCATTTT	CASSWRPSFQPQHF
TRBV9	.	TRBJ2-5	.	TGTGCCAGCAGCGTCTCTCGTTTAGGGGACGGGGAGACCCAGTACTTC	CASSVSRLGDGETQYF
TRBV15	.	TRBJ1-1	once	TGTGCCACCAGCACCCACAAGGGTGAAGCTTTCTTT	CATSTHKGEAFF
TRBV6-6	TRBD2	TRBJ2-7	.	TGTGCCAGCCGGGATAGCGGGGAGAGGAGCTCCTACGAGCAGTACTTC	CASRDSGERSSYEQYF
TRBV28	.	TRBJ1-2	.	TGTGCCAGCAGCCCCACTGGCGGGGCGGGTGGCTACACCTTC	CASSPTGGAGGYTF
TRBV5-1	.	TRBJ2-1	.	TGCGCCAGCAGCTTGGTGGCCGGGTCCTACAATGAGCAGTTCTTC	CASSLVAGSYNEQFF